A selection of T cell receptor beta chains follows, all from one sample in a study of shared clonotypes between healthy human individuals. The assay was immunoSEQ multiplex PCR, and TCRdb's table has in-frame clones only and misses some. The table has some 1,100,000 clones, around 82% seen once. The sample taken for sequencing was memory CD4+ T cells from PBMCs. Source of these receptors: a man aged 18 to 35 in good health. Some clones in this sample may be carry-over from other donors' samples. CDR3s include the opening cysteine and the closing phenylalanine or tryptophan. The order of the fields is clone size, D gene, CDR3 length, V gene, J gene, CDR3 DNA, CDR3 protein. A D gene is named only where the DNA matches it firmly. Size values are once, few and many counts, or a class for expanded clones, and some rows have none.

NA	TRBD1	14	TRBV28	TRBJ1-2	TGTGCCAGCAGTTTACCTCAGGGGGACTATGGCTACACCTTC	CASSLPQGDYGYTF
few	NA	15	TRBV25-1	TRBJ2-5	TGTGCCAGGATACCGGTGGCAGGGGAAGGTGAGACCCAGTACTTC	CARIPVAGEGETQYF
NA	TRBD1	16	TRBV28	TRBJ1-5	TGTGCCAGCAGTCTAAAATCGACAGGGAAGGATCAGCCCCAGCATTTT	CASSLKSTGKDQPQHF
NA	TRBD2	13	TRBV10-1	TRBJ2-1	TGCGCCAGCGGACTAGCGGGAGGTAACGAGCAGTTCTTC	CASGLAGGNEQFF
NA	NA	14	TRBV28	TRBJ2-7	TGTGCCAGCAGTACGCTCACAGCCTCCTACGAGCAGTACTTC	CASSTLTASYEQYF
once	NA	13	TRBV4-1	TRBJ1-2	TGCGCCAGCAGCCCGAAGGAGAGGGATGGCTACACCTTC	CASSPKERDGYTF
NA	NA	17	TRBV5-1	TRBJ2-1	TGCGCCAGCAGCTTGGCGACAGGTGGAAGTAGCGTCAATGAGCAGTTCTTC	CASSLATGGSSVNEQFF
NA	NA	15	TRBV5-4	TRBJ1-2	TGTGCCAGCAGCTTGGGAGGAGGGAATAACTATGGCTACACCTTC	CASSLGGGNNYGYTF
NA	TRBD1	16	TRBV25-1	TRBJ2-7	TGTGCCAGCAGTGCTGTGGGGACAGGGGGACTGGCCGAGCAGTACTTC	CASSAVGTGGLAEQYF
NA	TRBD2	20	TRBV9	TRBJ2-7	TGTGCCAGCAGCCAGCGGGTTCTAGCGGGCGGTACAATGGATCCCTACGAGCAGTACTTC	CASSQRVLAGGTMDPYEQYF
NA	NA	13	TRBV10-1	TRBJ2-3	TGCGCCAGCCGGGGACCACAGACAGATACGCAGTATTTT	CASRGPQTDTQYF
NA	NA	14	TRBV5-1	TRBJ2-1	TGCGCCAGCAGCTTGTGGGCAGGGCGCGATGAGCAGTTCTTC	CASSLWAGRDEQFF
NA	NA	15	TRBV5-6	TRBJ1-5	TGTGCCAGCAGCACCTGGGACAACAGCAATCAGCCCCAGCATTTT	CASSTWDNSNQPQHF
many	NA	15	TRBV28	TRBJ2-5	TGTGCCAGCAGTAAGATTCGGGATACGCAAGAGACCCAGTACTTC	CASSKIRDTQETQYF
NA	NA	18	TRBV27	TRBJ1-1	TGTGCCAGCAGTCCCGATTTACGGCAGGGGCAATCTAACACTGAAGCTTTCTTT	CASSPDLRQGQSNTEAFF
NA	TRBD2	14	TRBV29-1	TRBJ2-7	TGCAGCGTTGAAGATCCTCTAGCGGCCTACGAGCAGTACTTC	CSVEDPLAAYEQYF
NA	NA	13	TRBV29-1	TRBJ1-1	TGCAGCGCGACAAAGACAGAGAACACTGAAGCTTTCTTT	CSATKTENTEAFF